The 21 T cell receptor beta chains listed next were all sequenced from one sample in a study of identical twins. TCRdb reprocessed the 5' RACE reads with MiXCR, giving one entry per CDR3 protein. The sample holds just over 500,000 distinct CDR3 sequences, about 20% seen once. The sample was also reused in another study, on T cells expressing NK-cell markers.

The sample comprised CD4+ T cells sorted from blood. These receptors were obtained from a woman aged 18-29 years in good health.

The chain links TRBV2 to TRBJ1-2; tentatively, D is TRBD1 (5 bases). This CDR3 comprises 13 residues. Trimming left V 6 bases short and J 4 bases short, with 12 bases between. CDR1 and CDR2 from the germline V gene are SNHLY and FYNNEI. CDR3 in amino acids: CASSGTASYGYTF. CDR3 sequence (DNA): TGTGCCAGCAGCGGGACCGCCAGCTATGGCTACACCTTC.

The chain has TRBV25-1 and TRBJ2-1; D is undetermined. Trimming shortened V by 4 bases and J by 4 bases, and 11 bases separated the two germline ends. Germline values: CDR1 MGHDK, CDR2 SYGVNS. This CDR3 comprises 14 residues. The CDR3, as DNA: TGTGCCAGCAGTGGTAGCAGCCAATACAATGAGCAGTTCTTC. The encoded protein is CASSGSSQYNEQFF.

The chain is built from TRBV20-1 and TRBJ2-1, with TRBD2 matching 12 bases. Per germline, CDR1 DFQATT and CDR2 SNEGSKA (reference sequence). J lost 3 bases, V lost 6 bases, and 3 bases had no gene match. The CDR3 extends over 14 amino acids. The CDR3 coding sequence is TGCAGTGCAGAGACTAGCGGGAGCTACAATGAGCAGTTCTTC. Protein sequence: CSAETSGSYNEQFF.

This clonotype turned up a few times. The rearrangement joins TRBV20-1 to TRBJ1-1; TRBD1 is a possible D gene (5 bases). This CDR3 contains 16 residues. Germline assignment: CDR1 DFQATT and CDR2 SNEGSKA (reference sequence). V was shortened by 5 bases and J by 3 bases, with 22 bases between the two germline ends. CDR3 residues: CSAARDRGLQDTEAFF. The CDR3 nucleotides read TGCAGTGCTGCCCGGGACCGAGGTTTGCAGGACACTGAAGCTTTCTTT.

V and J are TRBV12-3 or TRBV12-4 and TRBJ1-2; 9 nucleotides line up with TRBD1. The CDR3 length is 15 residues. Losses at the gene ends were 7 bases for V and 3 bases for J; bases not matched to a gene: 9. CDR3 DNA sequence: TGTGCCAGCACCATGGGACAGGGTGCTTACTATGGCTACACCTTC. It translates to CASTMGQGAYYGYTF.

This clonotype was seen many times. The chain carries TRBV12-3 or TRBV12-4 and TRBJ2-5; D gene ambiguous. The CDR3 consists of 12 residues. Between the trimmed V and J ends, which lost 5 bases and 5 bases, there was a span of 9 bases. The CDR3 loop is CASSLLTETQYF. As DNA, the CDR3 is TGTGCCAGCAGTCTTTTGACGGAGACCCAGTACTTC.

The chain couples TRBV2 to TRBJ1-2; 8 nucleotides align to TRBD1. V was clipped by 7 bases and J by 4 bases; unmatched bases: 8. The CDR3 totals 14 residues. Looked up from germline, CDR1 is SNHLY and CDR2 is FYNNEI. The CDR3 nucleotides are TGTGCCAGCAAACCCCAGGGGGCTGGCTATGGCTACACCTTC. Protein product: CASKPQGAGYGYTF.

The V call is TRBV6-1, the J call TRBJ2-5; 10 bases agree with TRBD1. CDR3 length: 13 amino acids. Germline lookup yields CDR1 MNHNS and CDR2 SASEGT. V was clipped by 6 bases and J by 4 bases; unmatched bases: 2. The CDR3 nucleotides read TGTGCCAGCAGGGGGACAGGGGCAGAGACCCAGTACTTC. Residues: CASRGTGAETQYF.

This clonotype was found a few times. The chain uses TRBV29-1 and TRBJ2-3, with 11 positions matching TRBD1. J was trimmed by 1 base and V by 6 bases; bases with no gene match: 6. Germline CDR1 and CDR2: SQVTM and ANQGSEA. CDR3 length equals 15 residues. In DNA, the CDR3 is TGCAGCGTGACCGGGACAGGGGGTGGCACAGATACGCAGTATTTT. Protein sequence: CSVTGTGGGTDTQYF.

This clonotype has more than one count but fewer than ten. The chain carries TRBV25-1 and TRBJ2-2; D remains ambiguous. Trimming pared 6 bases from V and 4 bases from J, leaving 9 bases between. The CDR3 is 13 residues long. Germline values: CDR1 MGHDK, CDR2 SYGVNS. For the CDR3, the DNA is TGTGCCAGCAGGAGTTCAGCCACCGGGGAGCTGTTTTTT. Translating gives CASRSSATGELFF.

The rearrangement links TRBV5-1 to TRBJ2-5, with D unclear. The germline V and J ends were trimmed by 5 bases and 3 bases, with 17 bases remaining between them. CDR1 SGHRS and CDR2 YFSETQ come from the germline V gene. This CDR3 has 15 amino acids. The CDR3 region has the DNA TGCGCCAGCAGAGGTAATCCGGGTGGGGAAGAGACCCAGTACTTC. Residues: CASRGNPGGEETQYF.

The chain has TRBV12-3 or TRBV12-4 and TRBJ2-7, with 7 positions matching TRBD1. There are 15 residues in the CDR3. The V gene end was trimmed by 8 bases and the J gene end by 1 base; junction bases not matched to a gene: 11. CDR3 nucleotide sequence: TGTGCCAGCGCAAACTCCGGGACAGTGTCCTACGAGCAGTACTTC. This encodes CASANSGTVSYEQYF.

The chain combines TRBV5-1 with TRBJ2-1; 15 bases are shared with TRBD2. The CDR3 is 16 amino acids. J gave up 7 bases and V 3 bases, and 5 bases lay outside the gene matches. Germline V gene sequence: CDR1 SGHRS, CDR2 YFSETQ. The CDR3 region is CASSSTGLAGGNEQFF. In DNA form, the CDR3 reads TGCGCCAGCAGCTCAACGGGACTAGCGGGGGGAAATGAGCAGTTCTTC.

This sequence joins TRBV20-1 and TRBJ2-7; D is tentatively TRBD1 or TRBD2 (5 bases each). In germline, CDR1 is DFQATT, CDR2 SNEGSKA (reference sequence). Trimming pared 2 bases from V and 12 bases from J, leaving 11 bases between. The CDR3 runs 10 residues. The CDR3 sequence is CSARSLGTYF. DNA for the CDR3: TGCAGTGCTAGATCTCTGGGGACGTACTTC.

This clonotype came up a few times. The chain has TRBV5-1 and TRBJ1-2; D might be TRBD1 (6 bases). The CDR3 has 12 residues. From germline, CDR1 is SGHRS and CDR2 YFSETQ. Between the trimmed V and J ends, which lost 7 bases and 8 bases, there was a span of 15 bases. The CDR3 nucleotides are TGCGCCAGCGGCAAAGACAGGCCGGGCTACACCTTC. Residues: CASGKDRPGYTF. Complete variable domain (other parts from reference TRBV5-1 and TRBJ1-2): KAGVTQTPRYLIKTRGQQVTLSCSPISGHRSVSWYQQTPGQGLQFLFEYFSETQRNKGNFPGRFSGRQFSNSRSEMNVSTLELGDSALYLCASGKDRPGYTFGSGTRLTVV.

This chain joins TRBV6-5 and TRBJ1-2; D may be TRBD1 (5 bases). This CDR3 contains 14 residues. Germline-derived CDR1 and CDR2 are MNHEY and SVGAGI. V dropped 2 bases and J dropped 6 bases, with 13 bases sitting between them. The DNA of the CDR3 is TGTGCCAGCAGTTACGAGGGGCGCGCGGATGGCTACACCTTC. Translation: CASSYEGRADGYTF.

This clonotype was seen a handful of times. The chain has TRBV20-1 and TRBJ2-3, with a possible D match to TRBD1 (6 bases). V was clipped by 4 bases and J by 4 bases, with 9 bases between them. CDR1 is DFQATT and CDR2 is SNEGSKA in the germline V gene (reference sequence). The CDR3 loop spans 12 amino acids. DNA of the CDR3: TGCAGTGCTACCAGGGGATCAGATACGCAGTATTTT. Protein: CSATRGSDTQYF.

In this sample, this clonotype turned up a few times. CDR3 in amino acids: CASTFVRDTLNTEAFF. CDR3 nucleotide sequence: TGTGCCAGCACCTTCGTCCGGGACACGTTGAACACTGAAGCTTTCTTT. V is TRBV6-2 or TRBV6-3 and J is TRBJ1-1; D is possibly TRBD1 (6 bases). V lost 7 bases and J 0 bases, leaving 18 bases between the germline ends. Germline CDR1 and CDR2: MNHEY and SVGEGT. The CDR3 is made up of 16 amino acids.

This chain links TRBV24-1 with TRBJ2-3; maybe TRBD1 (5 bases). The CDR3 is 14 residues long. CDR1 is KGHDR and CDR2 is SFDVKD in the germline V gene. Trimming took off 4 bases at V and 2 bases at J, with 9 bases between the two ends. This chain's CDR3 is CATSDDSYTDTQYF. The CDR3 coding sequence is TGTGCCACCAGTGACGACAGTTACACAGATACGCAGTATTTT.

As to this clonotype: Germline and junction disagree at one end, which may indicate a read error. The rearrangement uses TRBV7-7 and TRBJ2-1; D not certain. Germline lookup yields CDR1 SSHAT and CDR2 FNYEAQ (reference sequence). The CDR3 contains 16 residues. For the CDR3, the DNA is TGTGCTAGCAGCTTAGCCCCATTCCCAGTTAACAATGAGCAGTTCTTC. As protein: CASSLAPFPVNNEQFF.

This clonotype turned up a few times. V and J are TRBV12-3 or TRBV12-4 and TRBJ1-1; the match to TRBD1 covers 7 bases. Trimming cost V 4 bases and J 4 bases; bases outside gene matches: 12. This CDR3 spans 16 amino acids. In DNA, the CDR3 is TGTGCCAGCAGTTCCGTCGGTCACAGGGGATTCACTGAAGCTTTCTTT. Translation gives CASSSVGHRGFTEAFF.